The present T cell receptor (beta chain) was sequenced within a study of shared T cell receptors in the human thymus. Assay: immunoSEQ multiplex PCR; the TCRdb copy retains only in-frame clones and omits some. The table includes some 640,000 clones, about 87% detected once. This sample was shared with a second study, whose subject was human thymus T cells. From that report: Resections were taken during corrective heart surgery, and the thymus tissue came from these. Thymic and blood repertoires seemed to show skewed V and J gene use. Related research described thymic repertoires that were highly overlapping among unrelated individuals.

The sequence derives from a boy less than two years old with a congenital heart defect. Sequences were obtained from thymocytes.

The CDR3 sequence: CASSLFRGSSNNSPLHF. The CDR3 region has the DNA TGTGCCAGCAGCTTATTTCGGGGATCCTCTAATAATTCACCCCTCCACTTT. The chain is built from TRBV11-2 and TRBJ1-6; no clear D gene. The CDR3 totals 17 residues. V was cut by 2 bases and J by 5 bases, with 16 bases left in between. Germline CDR1 is SGHAT and CDR2 is FQNNGV.